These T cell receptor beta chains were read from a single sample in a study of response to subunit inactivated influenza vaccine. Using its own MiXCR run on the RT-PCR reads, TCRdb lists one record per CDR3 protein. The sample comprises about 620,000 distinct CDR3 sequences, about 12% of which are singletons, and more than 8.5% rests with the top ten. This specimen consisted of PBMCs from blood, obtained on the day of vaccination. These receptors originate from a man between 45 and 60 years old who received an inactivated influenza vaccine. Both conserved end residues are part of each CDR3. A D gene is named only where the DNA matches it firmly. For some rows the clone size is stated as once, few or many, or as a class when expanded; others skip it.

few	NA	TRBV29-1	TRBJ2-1	TGCAGCGTTGAAAAACGCCGGACCAACAATGAGCAGTTCTTC	CSVEKRRTNNEQFF
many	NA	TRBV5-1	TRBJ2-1	TGCGCCAGCAGCTTAACTAGCACCAATGAGCAGTTCTTC	CASSLTSTNEQFF
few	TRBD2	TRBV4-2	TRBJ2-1	TGTGCCAGCAGCCCGAAGATAGCGGGGGGGCCAAACAATGAGCAGTTCTTC	CASSPKIAGGPNNEQFF
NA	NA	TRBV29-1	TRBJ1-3	TGCAGCGTTGGAGCCAGGGCTCCGGGAAACACCATATATTTT	CSVGARAPGNTIYF
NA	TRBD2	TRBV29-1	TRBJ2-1	TGCAGCGTTATTTCCGGGGAGACTAGCTATCGCTCCTACAATGAGCAGTTCTTC	CSVISGETSYRSYNEQFF
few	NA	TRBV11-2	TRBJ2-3	TGTGCCAGCAGCTTACTATACAGCACAGATACGCAGTATTTT	CASSLLYSTDTQYF
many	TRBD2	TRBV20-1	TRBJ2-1	TGCAGTGCTAGAGATCTAGGTAGCGGGAGAAGGAATGAGCAGTTCTTC	CSARDLGSGRRNEQFF
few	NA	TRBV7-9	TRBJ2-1	TGTGCCACTCATCCGGGGCGGGCCTCCTACAATGAGCAGTTCTTC	CATHPGRASYNEQFF
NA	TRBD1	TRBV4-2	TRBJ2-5	TGTGCCAGCAGCCTAACTCCGGGACAGGGTGAGACCCAGTACTTC	CASSLTPGQGETQYF
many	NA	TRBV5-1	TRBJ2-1	TGCGCCAGCAGCTCGACCAATACATACAATGAGCAGTTCTTC	CASSSTNTYNEQFF
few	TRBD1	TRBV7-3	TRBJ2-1	TGTGCCAGCAGCTTAAAGGACAGGGCTTACAATGAGCAGTTCTTC	CASSLKDRAYNEQFF
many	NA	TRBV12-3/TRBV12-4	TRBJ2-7	TGTGCCAGCAGTTTTCGTACAAACTACGAGCAGTACTTC	CASSFRTNYEQYF
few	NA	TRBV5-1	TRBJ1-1	TGCGCCAGCAGTTCGGGCCGGGACCTAAAGAACACTGAAGCTTTCTTT	CASSSGRDLKNTEAFF
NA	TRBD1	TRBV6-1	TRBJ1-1	TGTGCCAGCAGTACGGGGACAGTCATGAACACTGAAGCTTTCTTT	CASSTGTVMNTEAFF
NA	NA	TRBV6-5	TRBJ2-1	TGTGCCAGCAGTTACTCCTCACAGGGAATGCAAAATGAGCAGTTCTTC	CASSYSSQGMQNEQFF
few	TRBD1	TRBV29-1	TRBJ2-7	TGCAGCGTTTTCGACAGGGGCTACGAGCAGTACTTC	CSVFDRGYEQYF
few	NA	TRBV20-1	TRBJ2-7	TGCAGTGCTAGTGCTGTGGACGAGCAGTACTTC	CSASAVDEQYF
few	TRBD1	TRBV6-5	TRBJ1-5	TGTGCCAGCAGTTACAGGGGACAGCGATCAATGAATCAGCCCCAGCATTTT	CASSYRGQRSMNQPQHF
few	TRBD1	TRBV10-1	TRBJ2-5	TGCGCCAGCAGTGAGTTCTTGGGACAGGGACAAGAGACCCAGTACTTC	CASSEFLGQGQETQYF
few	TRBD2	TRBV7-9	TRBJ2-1	TGTGCCAGCAGCATAAATAGCGGGAGGGATGAGCAGTTCTTC	CASSINSGRDEQFF
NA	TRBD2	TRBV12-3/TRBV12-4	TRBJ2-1	TGTGCCAGCAGTCGTCTGGAAGCTAGCGGGAGGTACTCCTACAATGAGCAGTTCTTC	CASSRLEASGRYSYNEQFF
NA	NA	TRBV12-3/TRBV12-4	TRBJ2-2	TGTGCCAGCAGTTTCCGTAATCCCACCGGGGAGCTGTTTTTT	CASSFRNPTGELFF
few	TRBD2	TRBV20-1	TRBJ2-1	TGCAGTGCCAGACTAGCGGGAGGGAGGAATGAGCAGTTCTTC	CSARLAGGRNEQFF
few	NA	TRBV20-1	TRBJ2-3	TGCAGTGCTCCCCGGGAGAGGAGATACACAGATACGCAGTATTTT	CSAPRERRYTDTQYF
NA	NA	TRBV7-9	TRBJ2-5	TGTGCCAGCAGCTCCATGAACAGAGCCGGCGAGACCCAGTACTTC	CASSSMNRAGETQYF
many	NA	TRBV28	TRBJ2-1	TGTGCCAGCAGTTTATTAGCGGTCGGGGGAGATGAGCAGTTCTTC	CASSLLAVGGDEQFF
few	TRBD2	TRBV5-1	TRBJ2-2	TGCGCCAGCAGATCCGGGACTAGCGGGGGGACGAACACCGGGGAGCTGTTTTTT	CASRSGTSGGTNTGELFF
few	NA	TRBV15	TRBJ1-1	TGTGCCACCAGCAGAGCGCCGGGCGGGGGCACTGAAGCTTTCTTT	CATSRAPGGGTEAFF
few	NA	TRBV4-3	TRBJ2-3	TGCGCCAGCAGCCAAGATTGGGGCGAACGCACAGATACGCAGTATTTT	CASSQDWGERTDTQYF
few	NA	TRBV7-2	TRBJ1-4	TGTGCCAGCAGCAAATATCACGAGGAAAAACTGTTTTTT	CASSKYHEEKLFF
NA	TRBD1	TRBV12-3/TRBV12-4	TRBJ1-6	TGTGCCAGCAGGAGGGACAGGGCCTCCGTGAACCTCCACTTT	CASRRDRASVNLHF
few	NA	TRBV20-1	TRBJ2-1	TGCAGTGCGTACCTTTTAGTTGGGGAAACCTACAATGAGCAGTTCTTC	CSAYLLVGETYNEQFF
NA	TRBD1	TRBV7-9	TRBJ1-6	TGTGCCAGCAGCTCTTGGACAGGGCATTCACCCCTCCACTTT	CASSSWTGHSPLHF
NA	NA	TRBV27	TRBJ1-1	TGTGCCAGCAGTTTATTTAGGGGACTGATCGACACTGAAGCTTTCTTT	CASSLFRGLIDTEAFF
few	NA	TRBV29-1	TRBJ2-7	TGCAGCGTTGAAGATCGGACGAGCGGAAGGGACTCCTACGAGCAGTACTTC	CSVEDRTSGRDSYEQYF
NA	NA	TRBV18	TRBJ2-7	TGTGCCAGCTCACGCCGTACGCAGACCCACGAGCAGTACTTC	CASSRRTQTHEQYF
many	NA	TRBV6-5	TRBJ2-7	TGTGCCAGCAGTTACGTCAACTCCTACGAGCAGTACTTC	CASSYVNSYEQYF
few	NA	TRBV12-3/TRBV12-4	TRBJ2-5	TGTGCCAGCAGTTTAGGCTACAGACAAGAGACCCAGTACTTC	CASSLGYRQETQYF
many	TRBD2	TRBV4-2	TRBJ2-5	TGTGCCAGCAGTGCGGCGGGAGTGGGGGAGACCCAGTACTTC	CASSAAGVGETQYF
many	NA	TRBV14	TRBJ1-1	TGTGCCAGCAGACATCTGGGGACTGAAGCTTTCTTT	CASRHLGTEAFF
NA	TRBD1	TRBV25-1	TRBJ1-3	TGTGCCAGCCAGGGACAGTCTGATGGAAACACCATATATTTT	CASQGQSDGNTIYF